The present T cell receptor beta chain was sequenced within a study of radiotherapy plus CTLA-4 blockade in lung cancer. Profiling relied on immunoSEQ multiplex PCR, and the TCRdb table lists in-frame clones only, not all of them. The sample lists about 38,000 clones; 70% to 75% were seen once. Looked up from germline, CDR1 is GTSNPN and CDR2 is SVGIG (reference sequence). Trimming removed 0 bases at V and 5 bases at J, with 8 bases between. The CDR3 covers 14 residues. This chain connects TRBV30 to TRBJ1-6; D is ambiguous. Specimen: peripheral blood, collected from a patient treated with radiotherapy plus ipilimumab. The clonotype originates from a human donor with non-small cell lung cancer who had stable disease on radiotherapy plus ipilimumab. The CDR3 is CAWSVGRDNSPLHF. CDR3 nucleotides: TGTGCCTGGAGTGTGGGTAGGGATAATTCACCCCTCCACTTT.